These 16 T cell receptor beta chains came from one sample sequenced in a study of CD8+ T cells in alopecia areata. Treatment in this sample: oral pan-JAK inhibitor, 5-10 mg twice daily. RNA was isolated and reverse transcribed to cDNA, the sequencing template. Repertoires were generated with immunoSEQ multiplex PCR, while TCRdb's copy carries only in-frame clones and drops some. The sample comprises 150,000 to 200,000 clones, roughly two thirds of which are singletons, and roughly 0.99% rests with the top ten. The specimen comprised CD4+ T cells sorted from blood, sampled at week 4, from a patient treated with tofacitinib. Receptors were obtained from a human donor with alopecia areata.

The chain employs TRBV7-3 and TRBJ1-6; D unresolved. The CDR3 consists of 13 residues. Trimming removed 2 bases at V and 10 bases at J, with 9 bases between. In germline, CDR1 is SGHTA, CDR2 FQGTGA. The CDR3 here is CASSLLQDSPLHF. CDR3 coding DNA: TGTGCCAGCAGCTTATTGCAAGACTCACCCCTCCACTTT.

This clone was counted only a few times. The gene calls are TRBV6-5 and TRBJ2-2; D uncertain. V lost 5 bases and J 0 bases, leaving 1 base between the germline ends. Per the germline V gene, CDR1 is MNHEY and CDR2 is SVGAGI. The CDR3 is 12 residues long. The CDR3 region is CASSTNTGELFF. CDR3 bases: TGTGCCAGCAGTACGAACACCGGGGAGCTGTTTTTT.

This clone was counted a few times. This rearrangement joins TRBV27 to TRBJ2-7, with D possibly being TRBD1 or TRBD2 (6 bases each). This CDR3 has 15 amino acids. Trimming left V 1 base short and J 3 bases short, with 13 bases between. Germline CDR1 reads MNHEY; CDR2 reads SMNVEV (reference sequence). The CDR3 is CASSLFRGRDYEQYF. The DNA of the CDR3 is TGTGCCAGCAGTTTATTCCGGGGGCGCGACTACGAGCAGTACTTC.

The chain recombines TRBV6-5 with TRBJ1-1, with D possibly TRBD1 on 5 matching bases. This CDR3 has 12 residues. The germline CDR1 and CDR2 sequences are MNHEY and SVGAGI. V was clipped by 8 bases and J by 4 bases, with 11 bases between them. The CDR3 DNA sequence: TGTGCCAGCGAGGGGCGAGGCACTGAAGCTTTCTTT. Its translation is CASEGRGTEAFF.

The chain joins TRBV15 to TRBJ1-2, with a possible D match to TRBD1 (6 bases). Germline V gives CDR1 LNHNV, CDR2 YYDKDF (reference sequence). Trimming cost V 8 bases and J 2 bases, with 9 bases left between them. CDR3 length equals 12 residues. Written as DNA, the CDR3 is TGTGCCACCGGACAGTCAAACTATGGCTACACCTTC. This gives the protein CATGQSNYGYTF.

The chain employs TRBV4-3 and TRBJ2-1; D is ambiguous. Germline V gene data show CDR1 as LGHNA and CDR2 as YSLEER. CDR3 length: 16 amino acids. Deletions cut 0 bases from V and 5 bases from J, with 14 bases between. As DNA, the CDR3 is TGCGCCAGCAGCCAAGATCGCAGTGGGTTTAACAATGAGCAGTTCTTC. This codes for CASSQDRSGFNNEQFF.

The J gene is TRBJ1-6, the V gene TRBV9; maybe TRBD1 (6 bases). Deletions cut 3 bases from V and 8 bases from J, with 12 bases between. Germline values: CDR1 SGDLS, CDR2 YYNGEE. CDR3 length: 14 residues. The CDR3 is CASSANYRDSPLHF. The CDR3 bases are TGTGCCAGCAGCGCGAATTACAGGGATTCACCCCTCCACTTT.

The chain uses TRBV11-2 and TRBJ2-4; D remains ambiguous. V was shortened by 0 bases and J by 9 bases, with 6 bases between the two germline ends. There are 12 residues in the CDR3. Germline V CDR1 and CDR2: SGHAT, FQNNGV. The CDR3 nucleotides read TGTGCCAGCAGCTTAGATCTTGGCATTCAGTACTTC. It yields the protein CASSLDLGIQYF.

The V and J genes are TRBV6-5 and TRBJ2-1; no clear D gene. CDR1 and CDR2 (germline): MNHEY, SVGAGI. Between the trimmed V and J ends, which lost 2 bases and 8 bases, there was a span of 4 bases. This CDR3 spans 11 amino acids. The CDR3 region is CASSYLHEQFF. The DNA for the CDR3 is TGTGCCAGCAGTTACCTCCATGAGCAGTTCTTC.

The chain couples TRBV20-1 to TRBJ2-5; D may match TRBD1 or TRBD2 (6 bases each). V gave up 5 bases and J gave up 5 bases, with 9 bases separating them. Germline CDR1 and CDR2: DFQATT and SNEGSKA (reference sequence). The CDR3 consists of 11 residues. The CDR3 here is CSAGGGETQYF. The DNA for the CDR3 is TGCAGTGCTGGAGGGGGGGAGACCCAGTACTTC.

The J gene is TRBJ2-4, the V gene TRBV7-9; D could derive from TRBD1 or TRBD2 (6 bases each). Trimming removed 1 base at V and 7 bases at J, with 8 bases between. This CDR3 is 13 amino acids long. Germline V lookup: CDR1 SEHNR, CDR2 FQNEAQ (reference sequence). The CDR3 reads CASSLGRGNIQYF. The CDR3 DNA reads as TGTGCCAGCAGCTTAGGGAGGGGGAACATTCAGTACTTC.

Comments on this clone: The same CDR3 can be traced to other DNA sequences in this sample. This chain connects TRBV5-6 to TRBJ2-5; D is undetermined. The CDR3 totals 13 residues. Per germline, CDR1 SGHDT and CDR2 YYEEEE. Deletions cut 0 bases from V and 2 bases from J, with 5 bases between. The CDR3 sequence: CASSLGQQETQYF. The CDR3 DNA reads TGTGCCAGCAGCTTGGGGCAGCAAGAGACCCAGTACTTC.

The chain couples TRBV4-1 to TRBJ2-7; no definite D call. Germline V gene data show CDR1 as MGHRA and CDR2 as YSYEKL. The V end lost 3 bases, the J end lost 7 bases, and 13 bases lay between the germline ends. CDR3 length equals 13 residues. In DNA, the CDR3 is TGCGCCAGCAGCCACGCTGGTAGGGTTGAGCAGTACTTC. It yields the protein CASSHAGRVEQYF.

This chain joins TRBV2 and TRBJ1-5; possibly TRBD1 for D (5 bases). Germline CDR1 and CDR2: SNHLY and FYNNEI. V shed 3 bases and J shed 0 bases, with 9 bases lying between them. CDR3 length equals 15 residues. The CDR3 region is CASSDAGDSNQPQHF. In nucleotides, the CDR3 is TGTGCCAGCAGTGATGCGGGGGATAGCAATCAGCCCCAGCATTTT. The whole variable domain, filled in from reference TRBV2 and TRBJ1-5, reads EPEVTQTPSHQVTQMGQEVILRCVPISNHLYFYWYRQILGQKVEFLVSFYNNEISEKSEIFDDQFSVERPDGSNFTLKIRSTKLEDSAMYFCASSDAGDSNQPQHFGDGTRLSIL.

The chain combines TRBV9 with TRBJ2-1; TRBD1 matches 8 bases. Germline V gene lookup returns CDR1 SGDLS and CDR2 YYNGEE. The CDR3 is 15 residues long. Trimming took 0 bases from V and 4 from J; bases not matched to a gene: 3. The CDR3 is CASSVDRGTYNEQFF. CDR3 in DNA: TGTGCCAGCAGCGTAGACAGGGGGACGTACAATGAGCAGTTCTTC. Together with reference TRBV9 and TRBJ2-1, the CDR3 gives the full variable domain: DSGVTQTPKHLITATGQRVTLRCSPRSGDLSVYWYQQSLDQGLQFLIQYYNGEERAKGNILERFSAQQFPDLHSELNLSSLELGDSALYFCASSVDRGTYNEQFFGPGTRLTVL.

The chain carries TRBV9 and TRBJ1-2, with a tentative D call TRBD1 (5 bases). The ends were cut back, 3 bases at V and 3 bases at J, with 15 bases in the middle. Germline V CDR1 and CDR2: SGDLS, YYNGEE. The CDR3 extends over 15 amino acids. This CDR3 reads CASSALPSRDYGYTF. The CDR3 DNA sequence: TGTGCCAGCAGCGCCCTCCCCTCCAGGGACTATGGCTACACCTTC.